This T cell receptor beta chain was captured by sequencing in a study of cytomegalovirus exposure and HLA in healthy donors (dated by TCRdb to 2016 to 2017). For the study in its entirety: In an earlier analysis of about 560 of the donors, about 270 Gb of sequence data and 90 million to 120 million unique TCR beta sequences from about 179 million T cells were reported. Along with the approximately 650-subject first cohort, a separate validation cohort of approximately 110 different subjects was used. Among a few hundred genotyped donors of the cohort, an average of approximately 230,000 unique TCR beta nucleotide sequences were sequenced per donor, roughly 18% of them non-productive. Every discovery cohort repertoire had been produced on one sequencing platform. Using immunosequencing, the study profiled T cell repertoires from fewer than 850 subjects and related those repertoires to cytomegalovirus serostatus. To predict cytomegalovirus infection status, the study brought together high-throughput TCR immunosequencing, statistical association of individual TCRs with disease status, and machine learning. Of the roughly 400 genotyped donors, less than 90% were placed in the genetic ancestry cluster associated with self-reported Caucasian donors. Rather than drawing on any new phenotypic data, the later analysis identified candidate immune exposures from TCR beta sequences and the way those sequences occurred across donors. A later analysis re-examined previously published TCR beta repertoires from hundreds of donors and added high-resolution HLA genotyping to investigate patterns of TCR occurrence. Typing coverage differed by locus: A, B, C, DRB1 and DQB1 were typed in about 620-630 donors, DQA1 in about 500, DPA1 in nearly 610, and DPB1 in just under 490. Alongside the repertoire data, information on donor age, sex, ethnicity and CMV serostatus was compiled. An early release that covered some 630 HLA-typed donors contained approximately 300 gigabases of sequencing data and 85 million to 100 million unique TCR sequences. In a later genetic analysis, genome-wide SNP genotypes for about three fifths of the roughly 670 donors were used, and that subset was treated as a discovery cohort. Because of strong linkage in the cohort, roughly five DR-DQ haplotypes were treated as single units for association and clustering. Class I and class II HLA loci were covered by the typing at four-digit resolution. The study aimed to test whether cataloging public T cell receptors could reveal signatures of past pathogen exposure. In an earlier analysis of over 550 of the donors, high-throughput TCR beta sequencing was used to judge whether each TCR beta V gene segment behaved as functional or pseudogenic.

The table lists this clone with a few counts. The clone's antigen remains unknown. No much larger clonotype is one base removed from it; base qualities were not supplied. Library creation used the immunoSEQ multiplex PCR assay. A mixture of 60 forward primers for TCR Vbeta segments and 13 reverse primers for TCR Jbeta segments was used in the multiplex PCR. The CDR3 region of rearranged TCR beta genes was amplified from genomic DNA by a multiplex PCR assay. The Illumina HiSeq System was used to sequence the amplified TCR beta libraries as 87-base-pair reads. For the original study's pipeline: In a later analysis, about 80 million unique TCR beta chains were counted across the 690 or so repertoires, and roughly 11 million of these chains were shared by at least two donors. A nearest-neighbor algorithm error-corrected the raw reads and collapsed the reads into unique sequences, merging closely related sequences to remove PCR and sequencing errors. Alignment of CDR3 sequences to IMGT reference sequences was used to assign V, D and J gene segments. Each retained sequence needed at least a six-nucleotide match to both a V gene segment and a J gene segment. Rearrangements were called productive when the CDR3 lacked stop codons and stayed in frame with V and J; all others were non-productive. CDR3 was defined by IMGT convention, running from the second conserved V-encoded cysteine to the conserved J-encoded phenylalanine. In an earlier analysis of some 550 of the donors, sequences lacking an unambiguous match to a single V gene segment were excluded. An earlier analysis of under 750 of the donors called V segments functional above 56.7% productive rearrangements and segregating when the between-donor standard deviation exceeded 5%. A statistical classification framework was developed to diagnose cytomegalovirus status using the catalog of TCR beta chain sequences. A later analysis assigned V and J genes by comparing TCR nucleotide sequences with IMGT/GENE-DB human TR gene sequences. In a later analysis, CDR3 sequences and most-parsimonious VDJ recombination scenarios were assigned using the TCRdist pipeline. A later analysis defined each TCR beta chain by its CDR3 amino acid sequence plus V-gene family, and excluded reads lacking a unique V-gene family. As a way to deal with suspected cross-contamination and a sequencing artifact, a later analysis dropped nearly 600 nucleotide sequences that were highly shared and had low generation probability. A later analysis calculated a clonal expansion index for each public chain from normalized within-repertoire ranks of inferred template counts. In a later analysis, generation probabilities were computed using a VDJ recombination model fitted to out-of-frame rearrangements, and the results were checked against IGoR. Hypergeometric tests were used in a later analysis to score TCR-TCR, TCR-HLA and TCR-CMV co-occurrence, with a repertoire-size bias correction applied to the TCR pairs. To estimate false discovery rates, a later analysis permuted the HLA or CMV assignments 20 times. In a later analysis, co-occurring TCRs were grouped with DBSCAN, and TCRdist sequence similarity was added when clustering was performed within HLA-allele-positive subsets. Repertoires with fewer than 30,000 or more than 120,000 public chains, plus five repertoires with anomalous nucleotide sharing, were excluded from co-occurrence clustering. The immuneACCESS repertoire file appears here via TCRdb, limited to in-frame rearrangements. These files lack a portion of the clones; in checked studies, under half of the deficit traces to unresolved V genes, and the cause of the others is not known. V and J calls and clone size are as listed in that table; D and trimming were resolved from the DNA. The sample profile shows about 130,000 clones; approximately 80% of them were found once. In total, the top ten clones hold under 3% of the sample.

In total, more than 500 healthy bone marrow donors made up the cohort. All cohort members were sampled while nominally healthy, although unrecorded immune exposures were likely present. The donor was CMV seronegative and was included in the group of under 450 seronegative cohort members. A peripheral blood sample was provided by each donor, and peripheral blood mononuclear cells were used for TCR beta sequencing. Genomic DNA extraction from the blood cell samples was performed with the Qiagen DNeasy Blood Extraction Kit. Here is what the overall study found, with its caveats: For the cohort, immune exposure information was limited to CMV serostatus. A further reported finding was that TCR beta sequences accurately predicted the HLA-A and HLA-B alleles for most subjects in the first cohort. The classifier was reported to diagnose cytomegalovirus status with high specificity and sensitivity in both the original and validation cohorts. While some public TCRs were present in many individuals, most TCR sequences turned up only very rarely across donors. V-gene and J-gene trimming of TCR beta chains was associated with a missense DCLRE1C variant in a later genetic analysis, and the association was replicated in an independent cohort. In vitro tests confirmed that a few of the cytomegalovirus-associated TCR beta chains recognize cytomegalovirus antigens. An earlier analysis of several hundred of the donors showed that most TCR beta V segments appeared in productive rearrangements either about 90% or about 30% of the time, which broadly matched IMGT annotations. In a later analysis, HLA-associated TCR beta chains were found to be more clonally expanded and to have lower generation probabilities than equally common non-associated chains. Because HLA typing was unavailable for some donors at each locus, only the typed subset was used in association tests. This cohort had only TCR beta chains sequenced, and the lack of alpha or paired-chain data limited which features could be detected. The authors suggested that the approach could potentially be extended to other disease states and immunological phenotypes. According to a later analysis, TCR association rates differed among HLA loci, with DRB1 alleles showing the most associated TCRs and HLA-C alleles showing the fewest. Most CMV-associated TCR beta chains appeared to be HLA-restricted in a later analysis, and the HLA associations seemed to be driven largely by CMV exposure. The sequencing pipeline was judged likely to have produced a cluster of highly shared sequence variants as a technical artifact. A total of roughly 160 TCR beta chains were listed by the study as associated with cytomegalovirus. Over 15 rarely observed V segments, including chromosome 9 orphons, were excluded from the earlier analysis of just under 600 of the donors because counts were too low. Correlated functional status among segregating V segments might be attributable to linkage disequilibrium, but an unknown experimental factor could not be ruled out. According to a later analysis, parvovirus B19, influenza, CMV and Epstein-Barr virus appeared linked to several top co-occurrence clusters. Assigning TCR associations to individual alleles was difficult when HLA alleles, especially DR and DQ, strongly co-occurred. Specific HLA alleles were associated with 16,951 TCR beta sequences at a false discovery rate of 0.05 in a later analysis. The presence/absence analyses assumed that sequencing depth was roughly uniform across donors, and that assumption may not be true. Some IMGT-functional V segments, including TRBV6-2 and TRBV6-3, could not be distinguished by the 87-base-pair reads and were therefore excluded. Compared with the 666-donor mean, donors in an Asian-associated ancestry cluster had fewer N-insertions in productive TCRs, according to a later genetic analysis.

The cysteine opens and the phenylalanine closes a CDR3 of 14 amino acids. Solely the CDR3 DNA is kept, with 42 bases framed from the first base. V and J lose 6 bases and 5 bases, and a span of 14 bases separates them. The germline V gene specifies MNHEY as CDR1 and SVGAGI as CDR2. Recombination joined TRBV6-5 with TRBJ1-5, with no confident D gene call. This clonotype was sampled from a boy between 2 and 15 years old in good health and CMV-seronegative. Sequencing was carried out using PBMCs. The sequenced DNA: TGTGCCAGCAGCCCCGCCGGTACCTATCAGCCCCAGCATTTT. It is translated as CASSPAGTYQPQHF.